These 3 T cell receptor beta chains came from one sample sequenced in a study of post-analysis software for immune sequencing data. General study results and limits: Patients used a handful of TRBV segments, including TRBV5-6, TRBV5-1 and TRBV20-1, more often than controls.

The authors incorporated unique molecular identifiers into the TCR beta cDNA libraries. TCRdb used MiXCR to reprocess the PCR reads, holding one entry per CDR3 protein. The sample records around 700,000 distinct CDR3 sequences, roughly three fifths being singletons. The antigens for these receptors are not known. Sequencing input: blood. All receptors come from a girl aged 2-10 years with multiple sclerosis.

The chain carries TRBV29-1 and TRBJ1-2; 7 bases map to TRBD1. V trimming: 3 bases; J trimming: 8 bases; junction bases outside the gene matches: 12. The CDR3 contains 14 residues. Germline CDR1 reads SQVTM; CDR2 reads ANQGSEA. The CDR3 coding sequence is TGCAGCGTTGACGGCAAAGGGACAGCTTACGGCTACACCTTC. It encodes CSVDGKGTAYGYTF.

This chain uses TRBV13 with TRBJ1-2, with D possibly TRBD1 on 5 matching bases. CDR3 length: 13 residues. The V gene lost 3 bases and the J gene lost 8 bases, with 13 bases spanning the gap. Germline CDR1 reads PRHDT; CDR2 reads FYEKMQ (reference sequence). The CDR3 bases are TGTGCCAGCAGCTTGGGGGTTGCCGAGGGCTACACCTTC. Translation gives CASSLGVAEGYTF.

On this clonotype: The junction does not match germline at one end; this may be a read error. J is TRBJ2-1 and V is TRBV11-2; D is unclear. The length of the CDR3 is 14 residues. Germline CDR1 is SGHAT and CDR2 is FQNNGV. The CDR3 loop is CASTLPTVYNEQFF. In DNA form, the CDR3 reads TGTGCCAGCACCTTACCTACAGTTTACAATGAGCAGTTCTTC.